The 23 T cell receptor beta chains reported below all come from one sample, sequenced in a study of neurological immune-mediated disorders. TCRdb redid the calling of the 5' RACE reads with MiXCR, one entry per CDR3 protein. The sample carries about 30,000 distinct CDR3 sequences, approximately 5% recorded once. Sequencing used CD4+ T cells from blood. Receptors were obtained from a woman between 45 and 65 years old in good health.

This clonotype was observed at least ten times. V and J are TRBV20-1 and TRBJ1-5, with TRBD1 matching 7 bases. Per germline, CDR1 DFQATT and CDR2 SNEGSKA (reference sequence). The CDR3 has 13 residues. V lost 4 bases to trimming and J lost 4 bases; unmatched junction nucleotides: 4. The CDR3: CSANRDRNQPQHF. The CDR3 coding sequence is TGCAGTGCTAACCGGGACAGAAATCAGCCCCAGCATTTT.

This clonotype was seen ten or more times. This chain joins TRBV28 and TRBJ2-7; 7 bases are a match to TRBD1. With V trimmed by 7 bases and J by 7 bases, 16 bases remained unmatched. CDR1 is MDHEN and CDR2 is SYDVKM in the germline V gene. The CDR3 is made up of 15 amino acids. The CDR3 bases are TGTGCCAGCACCCGTGGGCAGGGGGTGACTTGGGAGCAGTACTTC. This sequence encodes CASTRGQGVTWEQYF.

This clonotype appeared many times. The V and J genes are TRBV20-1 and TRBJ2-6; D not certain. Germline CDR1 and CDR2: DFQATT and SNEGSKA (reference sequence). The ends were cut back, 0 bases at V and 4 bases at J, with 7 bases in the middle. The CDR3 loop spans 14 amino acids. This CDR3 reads CSARDIQGANVLTF. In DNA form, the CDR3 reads TGCAGTGCTAGAGATATTCAGGGGGCCAACGTCCTGACTTTC.

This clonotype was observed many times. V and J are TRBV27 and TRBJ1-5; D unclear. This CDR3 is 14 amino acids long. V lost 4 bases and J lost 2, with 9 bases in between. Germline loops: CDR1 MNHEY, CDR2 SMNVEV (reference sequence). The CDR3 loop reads CASSSDGRNQPQHF. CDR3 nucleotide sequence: TGTGCCAGCAGTTCCGACGGCCGCAATCAGCCCCAGCATTTT.

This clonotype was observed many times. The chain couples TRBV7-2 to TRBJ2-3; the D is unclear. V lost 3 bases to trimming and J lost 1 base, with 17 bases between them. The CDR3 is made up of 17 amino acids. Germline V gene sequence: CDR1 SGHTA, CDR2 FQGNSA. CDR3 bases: TGTGCCAGCAGCTTTAGAGTGCAGTCCCCCCGCACAGATACGCAGTATTTT. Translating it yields CASSFRVQSPRTDTQYF.

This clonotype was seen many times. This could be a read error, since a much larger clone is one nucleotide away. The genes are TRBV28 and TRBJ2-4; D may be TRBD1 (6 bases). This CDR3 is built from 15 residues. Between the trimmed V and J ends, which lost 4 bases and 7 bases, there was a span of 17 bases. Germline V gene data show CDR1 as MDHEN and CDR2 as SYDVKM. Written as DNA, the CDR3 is TGTGCCAGCAGTTCCCCCCTTGAGGGGGTGAACATTCAGTACTTC. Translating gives CASSSPLEGVNIQYF. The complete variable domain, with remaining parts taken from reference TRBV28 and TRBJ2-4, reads DVKVTQSSRYLVKRTGEKVFLECVQDMDHENMFWYRQDPGLGLRLIYFSYDVKMKEKGDIPEGYSVSREKKERFSLILESASTNQTSMYLCASSSPLEGVNIQYFGAGTRLSVL.

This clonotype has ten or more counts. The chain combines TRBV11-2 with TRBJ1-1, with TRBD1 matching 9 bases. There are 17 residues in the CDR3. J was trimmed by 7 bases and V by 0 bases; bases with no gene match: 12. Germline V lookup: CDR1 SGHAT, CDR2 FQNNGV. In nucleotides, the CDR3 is TGTGCCAGCAGCTTAGAGAGTTCCGGGACAGGGAGGGGTGAAGCTTTCTTT. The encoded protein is CASSLESSGTGRGEAFF. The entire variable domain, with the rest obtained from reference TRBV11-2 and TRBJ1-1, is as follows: EAGVAQSPRYKIIEKRQSVAFWCNPISGHATLYWYQQILGQGPKLLIQFQNNGVVDDSQLPKDRFSAERLKGVDSTLKIQPAKLEDSAVYLCASSLESSGTGRGEAFFGQGTRLTVV.

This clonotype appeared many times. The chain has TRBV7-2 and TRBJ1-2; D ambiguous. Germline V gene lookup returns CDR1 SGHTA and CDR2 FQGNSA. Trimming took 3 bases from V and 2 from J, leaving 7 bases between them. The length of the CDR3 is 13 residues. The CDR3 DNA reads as TGTGCCAGCAGCTTCACAGTAAACTATGGCTACACCTTC. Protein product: CASSFTVNYGYTF.

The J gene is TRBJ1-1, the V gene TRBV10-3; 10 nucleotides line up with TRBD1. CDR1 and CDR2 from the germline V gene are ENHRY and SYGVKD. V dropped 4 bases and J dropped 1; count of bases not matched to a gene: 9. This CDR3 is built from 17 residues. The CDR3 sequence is CAISGGGQGLSNTEAFF. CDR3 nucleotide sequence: TGTGCCATCAGTGGGGGGGGACAGGGGTTATCGAACACTGAAGCTTTCTTT.

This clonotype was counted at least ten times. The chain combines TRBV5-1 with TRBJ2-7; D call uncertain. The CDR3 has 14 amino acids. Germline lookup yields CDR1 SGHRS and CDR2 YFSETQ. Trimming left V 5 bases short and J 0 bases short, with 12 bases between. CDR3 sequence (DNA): TGCGCCAGCAGGGGCGAGGCGAGCTCCTACGAGCAGTACTTC. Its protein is CASRGEASSYEQYF.

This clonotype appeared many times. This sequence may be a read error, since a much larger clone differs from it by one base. The CDR3 nucleotides read TGCGCCAGCAGCTTGTCTCACCAGGGGGGCGGCTACACCTTC. It specifies CASSLSHQGGGYTF. The V call is TRBV5-1, the J call TRBJ1-2; 7 nucleotides agree with TRBD1. J was trimmed by 8 bases and V by 1 base; bases with no gene match: 8. This CDR3 has 14 residues. CDR1 and CDR2 from the germline V gene are SGHRS and YFSETQ. Using reference TRBV5-1 and TRBJ1-2 for the parts outside the CDR3, the full variable domain is KAGVTQTPRYLIKTRGQQVTLSCSPISGHRSVSWYQQTPGQGLQFLFEYFSETQRNKGNFPGRFSGRQFSNSRSEMNVSTLELGDSALYLCASSLSHQGGGYTFGSGTRLTVV.

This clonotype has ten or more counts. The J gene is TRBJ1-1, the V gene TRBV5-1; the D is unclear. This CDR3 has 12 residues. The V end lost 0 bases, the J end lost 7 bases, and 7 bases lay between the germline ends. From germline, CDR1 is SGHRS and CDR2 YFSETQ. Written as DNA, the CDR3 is TGCGCCAGCAGCTTGGAGGGCAGTGAAGCTTTCTTT. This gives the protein CASSLEGSEAFF. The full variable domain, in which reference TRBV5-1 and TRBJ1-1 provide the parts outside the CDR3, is KAGVTQTPRYLIKTRGQQVTLSCSPISGHRSVSWYQQTPGQGLQFLFEYFSETQRNKGNFPGRFSGRQFSNSRSEMNVSTLELGDSALYLCASSLEGSEAFFGQGTRLTVV.

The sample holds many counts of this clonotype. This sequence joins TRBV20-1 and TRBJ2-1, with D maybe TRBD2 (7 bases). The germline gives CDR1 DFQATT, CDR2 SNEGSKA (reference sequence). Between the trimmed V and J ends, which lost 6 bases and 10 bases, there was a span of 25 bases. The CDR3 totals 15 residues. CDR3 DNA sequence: TGCAGTGCCTCGGGGGGCGGGCAACCCCTGGGAGAGCAGTTCTTC. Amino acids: CSASGGGQPLGEQFF.

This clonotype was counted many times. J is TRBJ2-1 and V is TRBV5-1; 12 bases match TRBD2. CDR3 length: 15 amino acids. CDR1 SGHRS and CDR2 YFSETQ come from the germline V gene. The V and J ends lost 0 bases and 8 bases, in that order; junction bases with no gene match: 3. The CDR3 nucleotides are TGCGCCAGCAGCTTGGTACTAGCGGGGGGCCATGAGCAGTTCTTC. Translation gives CASSLVLAGGHEQFF.

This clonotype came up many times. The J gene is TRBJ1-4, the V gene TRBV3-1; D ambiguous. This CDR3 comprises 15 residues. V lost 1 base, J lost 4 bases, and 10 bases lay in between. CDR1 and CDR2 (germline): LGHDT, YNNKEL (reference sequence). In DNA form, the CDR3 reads TGTGCCAGCAGCCAAGTGCACGGGAGTAATGAAAAACTGTTTTTT. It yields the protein CASSQVHGSNEKLFF. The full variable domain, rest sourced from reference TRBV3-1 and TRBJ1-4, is DTAVSQTPKYLVTQMGNDKSIKCEQNLGHDTMYWYKQDSKKFLKIMFSYNNKELIINETVPNRFSPKSPDKAHLNLHINSLELGDSAVYFCASSQVHGSNEKLFFGSGTQLSVL.

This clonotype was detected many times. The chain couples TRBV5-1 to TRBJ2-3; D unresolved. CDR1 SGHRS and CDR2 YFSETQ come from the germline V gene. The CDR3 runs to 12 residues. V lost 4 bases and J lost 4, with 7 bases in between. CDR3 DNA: TGCGCCAGCAGCGGGCCGGCAGATACGCAGTATTTT. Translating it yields CASSGPADTQYF.

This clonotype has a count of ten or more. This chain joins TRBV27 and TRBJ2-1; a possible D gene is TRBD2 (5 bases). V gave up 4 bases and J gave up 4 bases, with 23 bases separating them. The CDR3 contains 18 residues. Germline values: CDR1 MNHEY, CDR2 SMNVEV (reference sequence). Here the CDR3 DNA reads TGTGCCAGCAGTTCAATATCCAGATCCATACTAGGGTACAATGAGCAGTTCTTC. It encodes CASSSISRSILGYNEQFF.

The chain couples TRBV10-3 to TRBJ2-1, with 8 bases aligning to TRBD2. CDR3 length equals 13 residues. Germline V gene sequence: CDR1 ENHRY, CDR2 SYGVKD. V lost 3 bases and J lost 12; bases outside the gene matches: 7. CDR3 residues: CAISEGGGLGQFF. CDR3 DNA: TGTGCCATCAGTGAAGGCGGGGGGCTCGGGCAGTTCTTC.

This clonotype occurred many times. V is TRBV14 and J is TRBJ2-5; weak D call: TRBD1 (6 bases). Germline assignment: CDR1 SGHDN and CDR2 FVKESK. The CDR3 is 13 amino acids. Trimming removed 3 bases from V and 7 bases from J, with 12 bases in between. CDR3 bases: TGTGCCAGCAGCCAGACAGGCGAACGGACCCAGTACTTC. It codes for CASSQTGERTQYF.

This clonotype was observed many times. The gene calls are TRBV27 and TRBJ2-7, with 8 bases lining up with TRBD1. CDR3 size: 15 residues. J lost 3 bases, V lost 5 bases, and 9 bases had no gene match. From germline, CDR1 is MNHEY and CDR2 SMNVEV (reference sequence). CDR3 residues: CASSGLGQGGYEQYF. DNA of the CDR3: TGTGCCAGCAGTGGGCTAGGACAGGGCGGCTACGAGCAGTACTTC.

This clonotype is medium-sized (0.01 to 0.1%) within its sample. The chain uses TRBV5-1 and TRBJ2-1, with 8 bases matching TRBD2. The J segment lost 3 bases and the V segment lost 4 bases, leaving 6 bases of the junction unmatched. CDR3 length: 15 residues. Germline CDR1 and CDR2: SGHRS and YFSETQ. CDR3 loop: CASSPGTRGYNEQFF. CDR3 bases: TGCGCCAGCAGCCCCGGGACTAGAGGCTACAATGAGCAGTTCTTC.

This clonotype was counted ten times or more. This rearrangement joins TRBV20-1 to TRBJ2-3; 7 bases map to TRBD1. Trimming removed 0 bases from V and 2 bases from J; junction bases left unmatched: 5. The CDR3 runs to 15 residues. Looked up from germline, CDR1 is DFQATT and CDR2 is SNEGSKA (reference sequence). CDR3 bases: TGCAGTGCTAGAGACCCAAGGGGGCCCACAGATACGCAGTATTTT. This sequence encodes CSARDPRGPTDTQYF.

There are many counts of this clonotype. The CDR3 nucleotides read TGTGCCAGCAGCTTAGGTCGGGGCTACACCTTC. The encoded protein is CASSLGRGYTF. The rearrangement links TRBV7-9 to TRBJ1-2; D uncertain. Germline V lookup: CDR1 SEHNR, CDR2 FQNEAQ (reference sequence). With 1 base removed from V and 8 bases from J, the gap between germline ends came to 5 bases. This CDR3 has 11 residues.